The 12 T cell receptor beta chains listed next were all sequenced from one sample in a study of radiotherapy plus CTLA-4 blockade in lung cancer. Profiled with immunoSEQ multiplex PCR; TCRdb holds only in-frame clones, not every one. The data show some 30,000 clones, about four fifths seen once. This sample comprised peripheral blood, obtained from a patient treated with radiotherapy plus ipilimumab. The receptors originated from a human donor with non-small cell lung cancer that progressed on radiotherapy plus ipilimumab.

The chain couples TRBV5-4 to TRBJ2-7; D may match TRBD1 or TRBD2 (5 bases each). CDR3 length: 12 amino acids. Trimming stripped 1 base from V and 5 bases from J, with 7 bases between. Per germline, CDR1 SGHNT and CDR2 YYREEE (reference sequence). The CDR3 DNA reads TGTGCCAGCAGCTTGAGGGGAGACGAGCAGTACTTC. Its translation is CASSLRGDEQYF.

The chain has TRBV9 and TRBJ2-1; D assignment may be TRBD1 or TRBD2 (6 bases each). The V gene's germline CDR1 is SGDLS and CDR2 YYNGEE. The CDR3 is made up of 15 amino acids. V lost 3 bases and J lost 2, with 12 bases in between. This chain's CDR3 is CASSGTGAAYNEQFF. The CDR3 coding sequence is TGTGCCAGCAGCGGAACGGGGGCCGCCTACAATGAGCAGTTCTTC. Looking up the rest from reference TRBV9 and TRBJ2-1 gives the full variable domain: DSGVTQTPKHLITATGQRVTLRCSPRSGDLSVYWYQQSLDQGLQFLIQYYNGEERAKGNILERFSAQQFPDLHSELNLSSLELGDSALYFCASSGTGAAYNEQFFGPGTRLTVL.

J is TRBJ2-1 and V is TRBV13; D is perhaps TRBD1 or TRBD2 (6 bases each). Per the germline V gene, CDR1 is PRHDT and CDR2 is FYEKMQ (reference sequence). This CDR3 comprises 14 residues. Trimming shortened V by 2 bases and J by 4 bases, and 9 bases separated the two germline ends. The CDR3 sequence is CASSLRGLYNEQFF. The CDR3 region has the DNA TGTGCCAGCAGCTTACGGGGGCTTTACAATGAGCAGTTCTTC. The full variable domain, with the rest looked up from reference TRBV13 and TRBJ2-1, is AAGVIQSPRHLIKEKRETATLKCYPIPRHDTVYWYQQGPGQDPQFLISFYEKMQSDKGSIPDRFSAQQFSDYHSELNMSSLELGDSALYFCASSLRGLYNEQFFGPGTRLTVL.

The genes are TRBV11-3 and TRBJ2-7; D ambiguous. Trimming took 5 bases from V and 6 from J, leaving 14 bases between them. This CDR3 spans 13 amino acids. The germline CDR1 and CDR2 sequences are SGHNT and YENEEA. This chain's CDR3 is CASSLSPGSEQYF. CDR3 nucleotide sequence: TGTGCCAGCAGCCTGTCCCCTGGATCCGAGCAGTACTTC. The variable domain in full, completed from reference TRBV11-3 and TRBJ2-7, reads EAGVVQSPRYKIIEKKQPVAFWCNPISGHNTLYWYLQNLGQGPELLIRYENEEAVDDSQLPKDRFSAERLKGVDSTLKIQPAELGDSAVYLCASSLSPGSEQYFGPGTRLTVT.

The chain couples TRBV28 to TRBJ2-1, with TRBD2 identical over 7 bases. The germline gives CDR1 MDHEN, CDR2 SYDVKM. The CDR3 is 16 amino acids. With V trimmed by 8 bases and J by 0 bases, 10 bases remained unmatched. CDR3: CASRGEGLPSYNEQFF. CDR3 sequence (DNA): TGTGCCAGCCGGGGGGAGGGACTTCCCTCCTACAATGAGCAGTTCTTC.

As DNA, the CDR3 is TGTGCCAGTAGTATAGCAGGAGACGAGACCCAGTACTTC. Translation: CASSIAGDETQYF. The rearrangement links TRBV19 to TRBJ2-5; D unclear. Germline-derived CDR1 and CDR2 are LNHDA and SQIVND (reference sequence). CDR3 length: 13 residues. Trimming removed 1 base from V and 5 bases from J, with 8 bases in between.

This clone occurred a few times. This sample includes further DNA sequences coding for the same CDR3. The V and J genes are TRBV4-2 and TRBJ2-3, with unresolved D. This CDR3 has 14 amino acids. The V end was cut by 0 bases, the J end by 0 bases, with 4 bases between. Looked up from germline, CDR1 is LGHNA and CDR2 is YNFKEQ. In nucleotides, the CDR3 is TGTGCCAGCAGCCAAGACGGCAGCACAGATACGCAGTATTTT. It specifies CASSQDGSTDTQYF.

This chain uses TRBV5-1 with TRBJ2-1; D is undetermined. Deletions cut 5 bases from V and 5 bases from J, with 11 bases between. The germline CDR1 and CDR2 sequences are SGHRS and YFSETQ. This CDR3 has 13 residues. The CDR3 DNA reads TGCGCCAGCAGTTCTGACTGGGACAATGAGCAGTTCTTC. Residues: CASSSDWDNEQFF.

This clone was observed a few times. The chain joins TRBV28 to TRBJ1-5; TRBD1 might be the D (5 bases). The V gene lost 3 bases and the J gene lost 2 bases, with 8 bases spanning the gap. The CDR3 has 14 amino acids. Germline values: CDR1 MDHEN, CDR2 SYDVKM. Written as DNA, the CDR3 is TGTGCCAGCAGTTTCAAAGGGGGCAATCAGCCCCAGCATTTT. Translated: CASSFKGGNQPQHF.

In the case of this clone: The junction departs from germline at one end; a sequencing error may be responsible. This CDR3 is also generated by other DNA sequences in the sample. The chain is built from TRBV28 and TRBJ1-4; D is ambiguous. Germline V gives CDR1 MDHEN, CDR2 SYDVKM. This CDR3 comprises 12 residues. Here the CDR3 reads CASSLSSEKLFF. Written as DNA, the CDR3 is TGTGCCAGCAGCTTATCCTCTGAAAAACTGTTTTTT.

The V and J genes are TRBV7-9 and TRBJ2-1; 14 nucleotides agree with TRBD2. Germline V CDR1 and CDR2: SEHNR, FQNEAQ (reference sequence). This CDR3 comprises 16 residues. The V gene end was trimmed by 3 bases and the J gene end by 6 bases; junction bases not matched to a gene: 4. CDR3 nucleotides: TGTGCCAGCAGCTTGACTAGCGGGAGGGCCGGCAATGAGCAGTTCTTC. Translating gives CASSLTSGRAGNEQFF.

The chain combines TRBV6-1 with TRBJ2-5; no definite D call. Deletions cut 8 bases from V and 0 bases from J, with 13 bases between. CDR1 and CDR2 from the germline V gene are MNHNS and SASEGT. This CDR3 contains 14 residues. For the CDR3, the DNA is TGTGCCAGCGAAAGAATCCCCAACCAAGAGACCCAGTACTTC. It yields the protein CASERIPNQETQYF.